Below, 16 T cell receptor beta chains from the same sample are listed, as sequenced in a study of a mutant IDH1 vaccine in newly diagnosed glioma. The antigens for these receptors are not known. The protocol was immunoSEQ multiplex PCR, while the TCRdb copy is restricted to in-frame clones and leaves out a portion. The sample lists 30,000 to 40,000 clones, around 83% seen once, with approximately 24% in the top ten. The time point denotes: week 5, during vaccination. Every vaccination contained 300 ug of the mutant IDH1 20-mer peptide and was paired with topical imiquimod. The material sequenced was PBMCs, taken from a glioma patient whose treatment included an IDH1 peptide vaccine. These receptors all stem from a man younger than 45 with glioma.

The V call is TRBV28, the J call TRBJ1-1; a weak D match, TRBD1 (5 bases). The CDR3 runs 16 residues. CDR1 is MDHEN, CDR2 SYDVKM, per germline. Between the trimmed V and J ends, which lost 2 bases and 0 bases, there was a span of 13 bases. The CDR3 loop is CASSLGRRAMNTEAFF. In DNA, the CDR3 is TGTGCCAGCAGTTTAGGGCGCAGGGCCATGAACACTGAAGCTTTCTTT. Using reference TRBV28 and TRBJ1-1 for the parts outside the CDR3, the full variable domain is DVKVTQSSRYLVKRTGEKVFLECVQDMDHENMFWYRQDPGLGLRLIYFSYDVKMKEKGDIPEGYSVSREKKERFSLILESASTNQTSMYLCASSLGRRAMNTEAFFGQGTRLTVV.

As DNA, the CDR3 is TGTGCCTGGATTGGGACAGAATCCTACGAGCAGTACTTC. Its translation is CAWIGTESYEQYF. The chain carries TRBV30 and TRBJ2-7; 7 bases match TRBD1. This CDR3 comprises 13 residues. V lost 4 bases, J lost 1 base, and 4 bases stayed unmatched. Germline values: CDR1 GTSNPN, CDR2 SVGIG (reference sequence).

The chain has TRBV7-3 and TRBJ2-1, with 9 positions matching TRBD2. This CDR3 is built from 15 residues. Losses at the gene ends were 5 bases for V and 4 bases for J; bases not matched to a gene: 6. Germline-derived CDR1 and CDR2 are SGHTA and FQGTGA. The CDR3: CASSPGLAQYNEQFF. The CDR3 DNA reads TGTGCCAGCAGCCCAGGACTAGCGCAATACAATGAGCAGTTCTTC.

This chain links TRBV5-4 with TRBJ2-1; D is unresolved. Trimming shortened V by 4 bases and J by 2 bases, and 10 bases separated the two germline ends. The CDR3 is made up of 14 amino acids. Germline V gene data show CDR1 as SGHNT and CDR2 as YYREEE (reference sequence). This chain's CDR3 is CASSPGSTYNEQFF. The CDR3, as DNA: TGTGCCAGCAGCCCCGGGTCTACCTACAATGAGCAGTTCTTC.

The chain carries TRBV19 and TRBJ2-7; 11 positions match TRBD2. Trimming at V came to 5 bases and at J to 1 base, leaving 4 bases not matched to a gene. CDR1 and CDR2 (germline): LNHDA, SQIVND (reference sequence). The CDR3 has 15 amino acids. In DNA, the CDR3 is TGTGCCAGTAGTCGGCTAGCGGGAGGATCCTACGAGCAGTACTTC. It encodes CASSRLAGGSYEQYF.

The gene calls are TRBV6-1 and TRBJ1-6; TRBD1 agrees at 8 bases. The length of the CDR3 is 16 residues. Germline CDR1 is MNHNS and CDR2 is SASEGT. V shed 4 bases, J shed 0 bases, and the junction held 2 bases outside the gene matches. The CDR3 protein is CASSGDRSSYNSPLHF. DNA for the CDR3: TGTGCCAGCAGTGGGGACAGGAGCTCCTATAATTCACCCCTCCACTTT.

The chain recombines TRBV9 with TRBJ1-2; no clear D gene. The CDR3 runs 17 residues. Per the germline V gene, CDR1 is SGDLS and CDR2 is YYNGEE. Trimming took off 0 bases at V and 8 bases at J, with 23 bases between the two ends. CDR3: CASSVDAKWTRWGGYTF. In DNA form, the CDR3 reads TGTGCCAGCAGCGTAGATGCAAAGTGGACTAGATGGGGAGGCTACACCTTC. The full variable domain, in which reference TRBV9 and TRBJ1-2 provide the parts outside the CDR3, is DSGVTQTPKHLITATGQRVTLRCSPRSGDLSVYWYQQSLDQGLQFLIQYYNGEERAKGNILERFSAQQFPDLHSELNLSSLELGDSALYFCASSVDAKWTRWGGYTFGSGTRLTVV.

The CDR3 loop is CATRGGNTDTQYF. Here the CDR3 DNA reads TGTGCCACCCGAGGGGGCAACACAGATACGCAGTATTTT. This sequence joins TRBV2 and TRBJ2-3, with TRBD1 matching over 7 bases. The CDR3 is 13 amino acids. The J segment lost 2 bases and the V segment lost 10 bases, leaving 6 bases of the junction unmatched. Germline V gene lookup returns CDR1 SNHLY and CDR2 FYNNEI.

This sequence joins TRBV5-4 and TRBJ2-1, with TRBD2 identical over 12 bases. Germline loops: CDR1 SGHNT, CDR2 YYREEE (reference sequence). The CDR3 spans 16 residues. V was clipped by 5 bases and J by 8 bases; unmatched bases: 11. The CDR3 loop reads CASRSGLAGKGDEQFF. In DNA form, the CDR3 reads TGTGCCAGCAGATCAGGACTAGCGGGAAAAGGGGATGAGCAGTTCTTC.

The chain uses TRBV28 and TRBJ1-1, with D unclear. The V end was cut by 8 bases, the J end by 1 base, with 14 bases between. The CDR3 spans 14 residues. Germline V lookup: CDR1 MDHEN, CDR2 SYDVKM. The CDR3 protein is CASLEWGANTEAFF. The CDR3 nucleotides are TGTGCCAGCCTTGAATGGGGAGCGAACACTGAAGCTTTCTTT. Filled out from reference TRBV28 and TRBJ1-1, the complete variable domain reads DVKVTQSSRYLVKRTGEKVFLECVQDMDHENMFWYRQDPGLGLRLIYFSYDVKMKEKGDIPEGYSVSREKKERFSLILESASTNQTSMYLCASLEWGANTEAFFGQGTRLTVV.

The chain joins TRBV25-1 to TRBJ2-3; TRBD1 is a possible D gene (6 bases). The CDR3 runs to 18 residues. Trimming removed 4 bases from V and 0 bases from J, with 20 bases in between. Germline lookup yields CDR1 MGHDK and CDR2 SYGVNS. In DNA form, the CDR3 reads TGTGCCAGCAGTGGGGGGTGGACAGACTGGACTAGCACAGATACGCAGTATTTT. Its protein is CASSGGWTDWTSTDTQYF.

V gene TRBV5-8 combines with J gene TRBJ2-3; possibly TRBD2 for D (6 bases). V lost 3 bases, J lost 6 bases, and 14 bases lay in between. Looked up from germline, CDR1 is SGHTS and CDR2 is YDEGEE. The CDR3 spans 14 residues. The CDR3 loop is CASSWGTARDTQYF. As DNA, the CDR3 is TGTGCCAGCAGCTGGGGGACTGCTCGGGATACGCAGTATTTT.

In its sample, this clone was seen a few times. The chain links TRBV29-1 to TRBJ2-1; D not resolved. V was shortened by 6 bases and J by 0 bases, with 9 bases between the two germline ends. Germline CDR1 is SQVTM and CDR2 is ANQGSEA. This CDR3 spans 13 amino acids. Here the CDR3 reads CSVPNFSYNEQFF. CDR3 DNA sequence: TGCAGCGTACCCAATTTCTCCTACAATGAGCAGTTCTTC.

This chain's CDR3 is CASSRIAGGMTDTQYF. CDR3 bases: TGTGCCAGCAGCCGAATAGCGGGGGGAATGACAGATACGCAGTATTTT. This sequence joins TRBV9 and TRBJ2-3; 10 nucleotides match TRBD2. The germline CDR1 and CDR2 sequences are SGDLS and YYNGEE. The V and J ends lost 4 bases and 3 bases, in that order; junction bases with no gene match: 8. This CDR3 region has 16 residues.

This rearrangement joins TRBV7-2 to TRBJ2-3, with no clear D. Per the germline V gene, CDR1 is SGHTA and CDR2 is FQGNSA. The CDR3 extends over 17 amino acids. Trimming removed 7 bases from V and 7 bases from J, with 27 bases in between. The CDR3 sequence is CASTWGTTWVERNTQYF. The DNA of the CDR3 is TGTGCCAGCACCTGGGGTACTACTTGGGTAGAGCGAAATACGCAGTATTTT.

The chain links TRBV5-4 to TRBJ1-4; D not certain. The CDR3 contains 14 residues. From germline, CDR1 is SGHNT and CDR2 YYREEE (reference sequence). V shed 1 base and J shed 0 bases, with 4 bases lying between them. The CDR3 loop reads CASSLNPTNEKLFF. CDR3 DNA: TGTGCCAGCAGCTTGAATCCAACTAATGAAAAACTGTTTTTT.